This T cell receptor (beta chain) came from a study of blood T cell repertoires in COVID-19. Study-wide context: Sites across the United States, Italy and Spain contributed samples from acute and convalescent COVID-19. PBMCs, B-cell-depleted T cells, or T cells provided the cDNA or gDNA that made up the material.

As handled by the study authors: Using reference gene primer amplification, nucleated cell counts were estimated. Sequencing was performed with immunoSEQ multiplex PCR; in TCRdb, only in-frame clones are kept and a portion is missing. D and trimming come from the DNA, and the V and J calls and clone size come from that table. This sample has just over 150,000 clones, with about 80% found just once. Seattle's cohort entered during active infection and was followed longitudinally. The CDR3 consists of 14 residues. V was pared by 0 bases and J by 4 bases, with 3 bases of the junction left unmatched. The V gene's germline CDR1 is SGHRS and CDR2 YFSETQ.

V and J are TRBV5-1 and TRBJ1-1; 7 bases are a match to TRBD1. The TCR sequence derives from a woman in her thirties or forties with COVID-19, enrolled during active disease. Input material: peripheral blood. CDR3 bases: TGCGCCAGCAGCTTGGATTCAGGGGGCACTGAAGCTTTCTTT. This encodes CASSLDSGGTEAFF. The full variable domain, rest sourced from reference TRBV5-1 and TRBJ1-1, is KAGVTQTPRYLIKTRGQQVTLSCSPISGHRSVSWYQQTPGQGLQFLFEYFSETQRNKGNFPGRFSGRQFSNSRSEMNVSTLELGDSALYLCASSLDSGGTEAFFGQGTRLTVV.